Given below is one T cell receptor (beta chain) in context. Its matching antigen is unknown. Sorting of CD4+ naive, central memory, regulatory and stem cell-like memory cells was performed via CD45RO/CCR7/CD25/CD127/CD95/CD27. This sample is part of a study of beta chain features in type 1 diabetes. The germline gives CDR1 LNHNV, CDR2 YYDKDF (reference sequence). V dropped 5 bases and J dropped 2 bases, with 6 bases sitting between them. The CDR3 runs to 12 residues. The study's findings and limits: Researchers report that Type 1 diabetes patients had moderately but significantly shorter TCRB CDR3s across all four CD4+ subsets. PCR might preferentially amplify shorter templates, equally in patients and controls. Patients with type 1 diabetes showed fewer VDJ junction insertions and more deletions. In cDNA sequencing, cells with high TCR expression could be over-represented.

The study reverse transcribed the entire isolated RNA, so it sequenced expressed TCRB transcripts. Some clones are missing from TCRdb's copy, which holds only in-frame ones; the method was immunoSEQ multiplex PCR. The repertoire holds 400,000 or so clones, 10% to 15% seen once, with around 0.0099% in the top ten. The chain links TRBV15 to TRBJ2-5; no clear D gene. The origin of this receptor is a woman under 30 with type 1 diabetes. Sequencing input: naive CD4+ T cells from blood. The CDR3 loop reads CATSRRQETQYF. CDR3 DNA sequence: TGTGCCACCAGCCGTCGGCAAGAGACCCAGTACTTC.